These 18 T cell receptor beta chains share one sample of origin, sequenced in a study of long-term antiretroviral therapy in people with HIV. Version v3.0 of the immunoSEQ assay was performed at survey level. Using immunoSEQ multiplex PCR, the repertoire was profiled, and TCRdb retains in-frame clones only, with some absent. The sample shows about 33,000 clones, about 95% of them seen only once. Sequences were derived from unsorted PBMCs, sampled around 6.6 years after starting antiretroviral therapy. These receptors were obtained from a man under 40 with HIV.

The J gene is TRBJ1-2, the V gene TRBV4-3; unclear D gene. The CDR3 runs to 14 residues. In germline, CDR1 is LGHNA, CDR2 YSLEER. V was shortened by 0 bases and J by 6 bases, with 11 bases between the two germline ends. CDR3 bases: TGCGCCAGCAGCCAAGATCCTCAGTCAGATGGCTACACCTTC. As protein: CASSQDPQSDGYTF.

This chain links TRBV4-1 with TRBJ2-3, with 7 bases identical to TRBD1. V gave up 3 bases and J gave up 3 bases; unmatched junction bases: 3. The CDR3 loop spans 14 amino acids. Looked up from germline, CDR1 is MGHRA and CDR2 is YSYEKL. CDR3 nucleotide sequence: TGCGCCAGCAGCCATCCCAGGGGGACAGATACGCAGTATTTT. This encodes CASSHPRGTDTQYF.

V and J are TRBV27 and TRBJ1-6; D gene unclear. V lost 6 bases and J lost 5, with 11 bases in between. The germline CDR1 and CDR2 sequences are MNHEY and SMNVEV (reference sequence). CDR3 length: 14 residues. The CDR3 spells CASSPRADNSPLHF. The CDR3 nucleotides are TGTGCCAGCAGCCCCCGCGCGGATAATTCACCCCTCCACTTT.

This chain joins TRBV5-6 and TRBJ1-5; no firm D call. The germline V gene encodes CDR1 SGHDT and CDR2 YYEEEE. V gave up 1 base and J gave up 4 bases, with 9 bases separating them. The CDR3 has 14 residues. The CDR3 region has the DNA TGTGCCAGCAGCTTGTACGGAGGAAATCAGCCCCAGCATTTT. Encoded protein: CASSLYGGNQPQHF.

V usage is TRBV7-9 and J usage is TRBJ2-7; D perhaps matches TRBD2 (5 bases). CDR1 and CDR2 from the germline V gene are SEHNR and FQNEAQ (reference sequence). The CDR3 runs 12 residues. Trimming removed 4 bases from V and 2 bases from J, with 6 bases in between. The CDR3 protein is CASSSGTYEQYF. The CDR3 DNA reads TGTGCCAGCAGCTCCGGGACCTACGAGCAGTACTTC.

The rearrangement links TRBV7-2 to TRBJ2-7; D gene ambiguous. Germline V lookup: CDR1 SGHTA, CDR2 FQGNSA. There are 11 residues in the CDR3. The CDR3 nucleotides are TGTGCTCAGCAGCTTTTGGACGAGCAGTACTTC. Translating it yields CAQQLLDEQYF.

The CDR3 loop reads CASSSGKTEAFF. The CDR3 DNA reads as TGTGCCAGCAGCTCAGGGAAAACTGAAGCTTTCTTT. The rearrangement links TRBV9 to TRBJ1-1, with D perhaps TRBD1 (5 bases). V gave up 4 bases and J gave up 5 bases, with 9 bases separating them. This CDR3 is built from 12 residues. Germline V gene sequence: CDR1 SGDLS, CDR2 YYNGEE. The full variable domain, its missing parts supplied by reference TRBV9 and TRBJ1-1, is DSGVTQTPKHLITATGQRVTLRCSPRSGDLSVYWYQQSLDQGLQFLIQYYNGEERAKGNILERFSAQQFPDLHSELNLSSLELGDSALYFCASSSGKTEAFFGQGTRLTVV.

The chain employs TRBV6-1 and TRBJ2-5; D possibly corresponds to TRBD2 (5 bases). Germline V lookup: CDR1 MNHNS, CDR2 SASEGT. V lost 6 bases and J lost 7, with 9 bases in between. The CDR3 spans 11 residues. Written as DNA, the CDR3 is TGTGCCAGCAGACTAGGAGGGACCCAGTACTTC. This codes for CASRLGGTQYF.

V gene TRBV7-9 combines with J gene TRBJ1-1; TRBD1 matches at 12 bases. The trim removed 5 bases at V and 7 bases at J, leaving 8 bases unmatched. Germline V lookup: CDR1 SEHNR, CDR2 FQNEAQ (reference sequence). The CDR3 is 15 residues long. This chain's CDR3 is CASSTGQGARVEAFF. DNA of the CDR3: TGTGCCAGCAGCACGGGACAGGGGGCGCGGGTTGAAGCTTTCTTT.

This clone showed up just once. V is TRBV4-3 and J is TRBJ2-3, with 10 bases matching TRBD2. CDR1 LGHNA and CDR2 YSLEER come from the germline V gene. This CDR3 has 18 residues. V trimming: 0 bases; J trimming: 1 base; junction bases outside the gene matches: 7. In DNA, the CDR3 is TGCGCCAGCAGCCAAGATCAGGGACTAGCGAGAGGCACAGATACGCAGTATTTT. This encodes CASSQDQGLARGTDTQYF.

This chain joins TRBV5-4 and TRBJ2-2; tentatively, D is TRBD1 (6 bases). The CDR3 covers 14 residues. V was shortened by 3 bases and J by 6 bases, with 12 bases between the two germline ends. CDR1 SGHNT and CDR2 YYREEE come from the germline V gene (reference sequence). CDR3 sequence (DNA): TGTGCCAGCAGCTACACCAGGGGTCCCGGGGAGCTGTTTTTT. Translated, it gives CASSYTRGPGELFF.

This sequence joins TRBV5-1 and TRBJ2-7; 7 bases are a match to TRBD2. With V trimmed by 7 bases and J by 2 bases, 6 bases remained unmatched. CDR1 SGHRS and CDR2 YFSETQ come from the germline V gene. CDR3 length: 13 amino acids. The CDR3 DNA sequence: TGCGCCAGCCGGGTAGCGGGCACCTACGAGCAGTACTTC. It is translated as CASRVAGTYEQYF.

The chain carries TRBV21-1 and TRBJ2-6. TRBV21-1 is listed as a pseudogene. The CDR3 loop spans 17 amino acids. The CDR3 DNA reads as TGTGCCAGCAGCAAATGGGATAGAAACTCTGGGGCCAACGTCCTGACTTTC. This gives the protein CASSKWDRNSGANVLTF.

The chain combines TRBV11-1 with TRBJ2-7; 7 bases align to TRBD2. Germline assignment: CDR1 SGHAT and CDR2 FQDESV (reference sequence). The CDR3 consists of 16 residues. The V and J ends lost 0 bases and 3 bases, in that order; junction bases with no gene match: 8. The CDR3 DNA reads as TGTGCCAGCAGCTTAGCGCCTGCGGGAGCTGTCTACGAGCAGTACTTC. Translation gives CASSLAPAGAVYEQYF.

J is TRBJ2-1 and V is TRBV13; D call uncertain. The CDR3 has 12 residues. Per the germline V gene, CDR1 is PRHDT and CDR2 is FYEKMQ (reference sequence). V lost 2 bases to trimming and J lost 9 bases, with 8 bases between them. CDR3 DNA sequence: TGTGCCAGCAGCTTAAGGAGTGGTGAGCAGTTCTTC. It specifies CASSLRSGEQFF.

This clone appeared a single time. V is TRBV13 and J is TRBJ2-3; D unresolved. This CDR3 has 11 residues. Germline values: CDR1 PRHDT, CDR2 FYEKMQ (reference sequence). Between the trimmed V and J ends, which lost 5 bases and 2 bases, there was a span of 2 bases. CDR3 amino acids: CASSTTDTQYF. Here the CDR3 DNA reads TGTGCCAGCAGCACCACAGATACGCAGTATTTT.

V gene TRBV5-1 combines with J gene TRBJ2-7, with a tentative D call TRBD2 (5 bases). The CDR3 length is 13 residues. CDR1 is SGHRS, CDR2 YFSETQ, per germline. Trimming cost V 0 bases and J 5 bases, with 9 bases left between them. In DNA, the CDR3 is TGCGCCAGCAGCTTGGGTGAGGAGGACGAGCAGTACTTC. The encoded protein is CASSLGEEDEQYF.

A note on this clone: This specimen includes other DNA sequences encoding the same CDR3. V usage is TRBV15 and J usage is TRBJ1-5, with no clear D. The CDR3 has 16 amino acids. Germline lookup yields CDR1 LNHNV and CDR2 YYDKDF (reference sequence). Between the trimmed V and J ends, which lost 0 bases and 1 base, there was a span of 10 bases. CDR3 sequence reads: CATSRDGGRSNQPQHF. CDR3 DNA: TGTGCCACCAGCAGAGATGGAGGCCGGAGCAATCAGCCCCAGCATTTT.